The 5 T cell receptor beta chains in this list originate from one sample, sequenced in a study of cytomegalovirus exposure and HLA in healthy donors. The PCR was carried out with 60 Vbeta primers and 13 Jbeta primers. TCRdb's table, derived via immunoSEQ multiplex PCR, lists solely in-frame clones and lacks some. This table holds about 140,000 clones, roughly 80% found once. The sample consisted of PBMCs. These receptors came from a middle-aged woman in good health and CMV-seropositive.

The chain is built from TRBV9 and TRBJ2-1, with unresolved D. CDR3 length equals 14 residues. Trimming cost V 0 bases and J 5 bases, with 9 bases left between them. Germline loops: CDR1 SGDLS, CDR2 YYNGEE. CDR3 protein: CASSVEPQDNEQFF. As DNA, the CDR3 is TGTGCCAGCAGCGTAGAACCCCAGGACAATGAGCAGTTCTTC.

This chain joins TRBV28 and TRBJ2-1, with D tentatively TRBD2 (6 bases). Trimming pared 6 bases from V and 8 bases from J, leaving 17 bases between. CDR1 is MDHEN, CDR2 SYDVKM, per germline. The CDR3 covers 14 residues. This chain's CDR3 is CASSQTSLRDEQFF. In DNA, the CDR3 is TGTGCCAGCAGCCAAACTAGCCTTCGGGATGAGCAGTTCTTC.

The CDR3 reads CASSPRGGGWADTQYF. The CDR3 region has the DNA TGTGCCAGCAGCCCACGAGGGGGGGGTTGGGCAGATACGCAGTATTTT. The gene calls are TRBV5-6 and TRBJ2-3; D possibly corresponds to TRBD2 (7 bases). The CDR3 is 16 residues long. The germline gives CDR1 SGHDT, CDR2 YYEEEE. V lost 4 bases and J 4 bases, leaving 19 bases between the germline ends.

V is TRBV19 and J is TRBJ2-1; TRBD1 matches at 11 bases. V dropped 3 bases and J dropped 2; count of bases not matched to a gene: 21. CDR3 size: 22 residues. Germline V CDR1 and CDR2: LNHDA, SQIVND (reference sequence). The CDR3: CASSIRGSGTGGHRTTYNEQFF. The CDR3 DNA sequence: TGTGCCAGTAGTATTAGAGGTTCGGGGACAGGGGGACACAGAACTACCTACAATGAGCAGTTCTTC.

J is TRBJ1-4 and V is TRBV7-2; D remains ambiguous. The CDR3 is 14 residues long. Per the germline V gene, CDR1 is SGHTA and CDR2 is FQGNSA. Trimming left V 5 bases short and J 10 bases short, with 17 bases between. CDR3 sequence: CASSPTPLTGKLFF. For the CDR3, the DNA is TGTGCCAGCAGCCCAACCCCACTAACGGGAAAACTGTTTTTT.